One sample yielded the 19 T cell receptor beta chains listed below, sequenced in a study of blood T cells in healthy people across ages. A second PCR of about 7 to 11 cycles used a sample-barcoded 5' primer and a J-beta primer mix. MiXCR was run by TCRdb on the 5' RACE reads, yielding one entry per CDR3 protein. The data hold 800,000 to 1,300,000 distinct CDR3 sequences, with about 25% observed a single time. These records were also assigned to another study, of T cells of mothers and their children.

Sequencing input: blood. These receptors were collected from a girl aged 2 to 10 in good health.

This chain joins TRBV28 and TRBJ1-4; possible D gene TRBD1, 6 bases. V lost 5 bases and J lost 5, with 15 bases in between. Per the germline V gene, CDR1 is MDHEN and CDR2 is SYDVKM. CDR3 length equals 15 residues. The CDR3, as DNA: TGTGCCAGCAGTCTCACCTACGGACAGAATGAAAAACTGTTTTTT. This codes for CASSLTYGQNEKLFF.

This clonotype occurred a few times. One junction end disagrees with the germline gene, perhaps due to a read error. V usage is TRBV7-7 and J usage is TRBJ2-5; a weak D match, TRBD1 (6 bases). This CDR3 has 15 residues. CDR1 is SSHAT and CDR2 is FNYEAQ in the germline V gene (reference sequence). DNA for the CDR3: TGTGCTAGCACGGCAGGGGCGACTTACCAAGAGACCCAGTACTTC. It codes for CASTAGATYQETQYF.

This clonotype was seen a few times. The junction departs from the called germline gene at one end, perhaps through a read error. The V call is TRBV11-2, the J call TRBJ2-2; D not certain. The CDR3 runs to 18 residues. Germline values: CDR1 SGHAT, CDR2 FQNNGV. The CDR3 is CASSSPKAGLSRAGELFF. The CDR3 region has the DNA TGCGCCAGCAGCTCCCCCAAGGCTGGGCTCTCTAGGGCCGGGGAGCTGTTTTTT.

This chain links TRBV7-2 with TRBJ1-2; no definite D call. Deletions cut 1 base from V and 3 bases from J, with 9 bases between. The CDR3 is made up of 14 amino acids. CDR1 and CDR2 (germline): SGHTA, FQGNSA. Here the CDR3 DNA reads TGTGCCAGCAGCTTAGTCGTGTCCGACTATGGCTACACCTTC. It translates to CASSLVVSDYGYTF.

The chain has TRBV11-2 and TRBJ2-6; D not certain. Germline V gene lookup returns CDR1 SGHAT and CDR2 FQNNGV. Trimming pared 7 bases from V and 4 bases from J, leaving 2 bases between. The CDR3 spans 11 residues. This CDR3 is CASKGANVLTF. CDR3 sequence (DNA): TGTGCCAGCAAAGGGGCCAACGTCCTGACTTTC. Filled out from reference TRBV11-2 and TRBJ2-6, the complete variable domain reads EAGVAQSPRYKIIEKRQSVAFWCNPISGHATLYWYQQILGQGPKLLIQFQNNGVVDDSQLPKDRFSAERLKGVDSTLKIQPAKLEDSAVYLCASKGANVLTFGAGSRLTVL.

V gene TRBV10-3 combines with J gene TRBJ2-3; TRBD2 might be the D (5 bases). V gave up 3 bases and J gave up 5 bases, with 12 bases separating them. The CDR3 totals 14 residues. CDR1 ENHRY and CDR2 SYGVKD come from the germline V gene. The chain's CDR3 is CAISEGLGGDTQYF. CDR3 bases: TGTGCCATCAGTGAAGGACTTGGTGGAGATACGCAGTATTTT.

The CDR3 sequence is CASSLGLAGGRETQYF. For the CDR3, the DNA is TGTGCCAGCAGTTTGGGACTAGCGGGAGGGCGTGAGACCCAGTACTTC. The genes are TRBV28 and TRBJ2-5; TRBD2 aligns across 16 bases. Trimming cost V 3 bases and J 5 bases; bases outside gene matches: 3. Germline V gene data show CDR1 as MDHEN and CDR2 as SYDVKM. The CDR3 spans 16 residues.

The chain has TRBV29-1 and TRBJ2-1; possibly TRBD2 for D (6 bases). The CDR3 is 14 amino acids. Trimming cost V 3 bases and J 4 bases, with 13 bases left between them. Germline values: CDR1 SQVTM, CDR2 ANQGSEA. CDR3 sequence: CSVEGGLDYNEQFF. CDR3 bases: TGCAGCGTTGAGGGGGGTCTAGATTACAATGAGCAGTTCTTC.

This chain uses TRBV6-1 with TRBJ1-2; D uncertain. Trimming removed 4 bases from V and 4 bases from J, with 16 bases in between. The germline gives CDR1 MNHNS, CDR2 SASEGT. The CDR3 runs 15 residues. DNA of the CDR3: TGTGCCAGCAGTGCCCCGGGAGGCGGAATCTATGGCTACACCTTC. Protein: CASSAPGGGIYGYTF.

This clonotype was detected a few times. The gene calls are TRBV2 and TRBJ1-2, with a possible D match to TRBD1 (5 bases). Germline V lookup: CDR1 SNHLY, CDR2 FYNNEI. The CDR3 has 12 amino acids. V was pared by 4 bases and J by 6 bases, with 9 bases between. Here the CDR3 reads CASSVGGDGYTF. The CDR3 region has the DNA TGTGCCAGCAGTGTCGGGGGGGATGGCTACACCTTC.

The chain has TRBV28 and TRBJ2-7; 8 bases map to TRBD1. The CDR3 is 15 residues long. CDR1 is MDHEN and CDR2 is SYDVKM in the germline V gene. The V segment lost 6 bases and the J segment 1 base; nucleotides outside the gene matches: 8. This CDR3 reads CASSNPRDRSYEQYF. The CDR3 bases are TGTGCCAGCAGCAACCCTCGGGACAGGTCCTACGAGCAGTACTTC. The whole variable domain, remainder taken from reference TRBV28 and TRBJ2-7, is DVKVTQSSRYLVKRTGEKVFLECVQDMDHENMFWYRQDPGLGLRLIYFSYDVKMKEKGDIPEGYSVSREKKERFSLILESASTNQTSMYLCASSNPRDRSYEQYFGPGTRLTVT.

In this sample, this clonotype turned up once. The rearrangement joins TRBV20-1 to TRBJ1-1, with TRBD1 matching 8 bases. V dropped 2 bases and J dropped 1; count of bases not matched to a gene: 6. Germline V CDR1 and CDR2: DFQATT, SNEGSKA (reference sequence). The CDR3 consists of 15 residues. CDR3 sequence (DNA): TGCAGTGCTAGATCGGACAGGGTGAGGAACACTGAAGCTTTCTTT. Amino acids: CSARSDRVRNTEAFF.

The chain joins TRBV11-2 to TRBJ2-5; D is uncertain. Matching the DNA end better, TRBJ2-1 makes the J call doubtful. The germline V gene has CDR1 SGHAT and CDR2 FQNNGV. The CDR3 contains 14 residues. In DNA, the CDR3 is TGTGCCAGCAGGCCGCCTGGAGTCGGGAATGAGCAGTTCTTC. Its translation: CASRPPGVGNEQFF.

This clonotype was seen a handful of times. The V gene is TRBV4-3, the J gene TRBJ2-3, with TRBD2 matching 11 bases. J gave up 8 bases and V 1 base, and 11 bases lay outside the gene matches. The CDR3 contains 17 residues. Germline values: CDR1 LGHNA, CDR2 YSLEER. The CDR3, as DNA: TGCGCCAGCAGCCAAGGAAATAGCGGGGGGGCTCTTGGTACGCAGTATTTT. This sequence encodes CASSQGNSGGALGTQYF.

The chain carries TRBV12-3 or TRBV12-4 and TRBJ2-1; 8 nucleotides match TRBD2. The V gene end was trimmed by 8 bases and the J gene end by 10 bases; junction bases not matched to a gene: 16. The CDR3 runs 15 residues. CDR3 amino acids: CASSPQLREVKEQFF. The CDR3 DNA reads TGTGCCAGCTCCCCCCAATTGCGGGAGGTGAAAGAGCAGTTCTTC.

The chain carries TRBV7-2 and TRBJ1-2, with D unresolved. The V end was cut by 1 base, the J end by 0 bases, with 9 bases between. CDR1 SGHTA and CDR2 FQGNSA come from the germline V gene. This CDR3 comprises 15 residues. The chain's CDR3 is CASSLENKANYGYTF. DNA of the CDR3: TGTGCCAGCAGCTTAGAGAACAAAGCTAACTATGGCTACACCTTC. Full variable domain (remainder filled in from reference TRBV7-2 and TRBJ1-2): GAGVSQSPSNKVTEKGKDVELRCDPISGHTALYWYRQSLGQGLEFLIYFQGNSAPDKSGLPSDRFSAERTGGSVSTLTIQRTQQEDSAVYLCASSLENKANYGYTFGSGTRLTVV.

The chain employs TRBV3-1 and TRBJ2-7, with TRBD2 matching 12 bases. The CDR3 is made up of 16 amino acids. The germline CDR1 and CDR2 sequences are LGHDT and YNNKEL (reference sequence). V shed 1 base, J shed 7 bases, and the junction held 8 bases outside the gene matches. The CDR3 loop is CASSQAPTSGRVEQYF. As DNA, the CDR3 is TGTGCCAGCAGCCAAGCCCCGACTAGCGGGAGAGTGGAGCAGTACTTC.

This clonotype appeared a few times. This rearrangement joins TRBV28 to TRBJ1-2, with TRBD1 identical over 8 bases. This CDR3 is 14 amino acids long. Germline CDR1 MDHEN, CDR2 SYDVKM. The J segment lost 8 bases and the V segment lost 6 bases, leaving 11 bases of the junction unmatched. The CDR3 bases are TGTGCCAGCAGATACCAACAGGGGGATAGAGGCTACACCTTC. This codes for CASRYQQGDRGYTF.

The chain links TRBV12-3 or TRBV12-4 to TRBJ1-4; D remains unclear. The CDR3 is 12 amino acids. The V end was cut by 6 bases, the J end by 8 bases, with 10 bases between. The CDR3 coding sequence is TGTGCCAGCAGCTCCGTGAGGGAAAAACTGTTTTTT. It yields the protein CASSSVREKLFF.